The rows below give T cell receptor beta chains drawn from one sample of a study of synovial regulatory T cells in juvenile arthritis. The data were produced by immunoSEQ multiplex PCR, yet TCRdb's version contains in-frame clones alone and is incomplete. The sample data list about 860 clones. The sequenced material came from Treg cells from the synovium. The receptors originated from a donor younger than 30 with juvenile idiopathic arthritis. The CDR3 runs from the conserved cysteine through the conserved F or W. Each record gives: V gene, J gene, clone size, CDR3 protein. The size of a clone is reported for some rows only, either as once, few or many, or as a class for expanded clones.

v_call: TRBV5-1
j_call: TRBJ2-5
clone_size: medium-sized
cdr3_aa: CASSLGGLAGGYQETQYF

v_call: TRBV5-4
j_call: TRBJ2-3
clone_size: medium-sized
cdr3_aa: CASSLGADTQYF

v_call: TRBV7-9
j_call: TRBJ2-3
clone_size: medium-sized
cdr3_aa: CASSLDLRGLKVDTQYF

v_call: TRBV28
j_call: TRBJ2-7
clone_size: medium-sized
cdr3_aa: CASSPRDRGFHEQYF

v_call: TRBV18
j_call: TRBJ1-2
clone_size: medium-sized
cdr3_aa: CASSPGNPGQGYGYTF

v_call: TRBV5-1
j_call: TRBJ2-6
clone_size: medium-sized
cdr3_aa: CASSLVLAGALSGANVLTF

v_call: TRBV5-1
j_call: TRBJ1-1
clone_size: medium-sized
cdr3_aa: CASSLVPPNTEAFF

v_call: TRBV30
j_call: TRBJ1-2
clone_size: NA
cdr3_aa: CAWSVGATHGYTF

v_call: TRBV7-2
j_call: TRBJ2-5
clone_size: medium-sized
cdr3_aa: CASSLGVGGWETQYF

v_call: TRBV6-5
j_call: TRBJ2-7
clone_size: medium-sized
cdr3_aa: CASSPSMGPYEQYF

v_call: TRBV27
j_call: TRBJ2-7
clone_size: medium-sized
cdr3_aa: CASSLRGPGKGSYEQYF

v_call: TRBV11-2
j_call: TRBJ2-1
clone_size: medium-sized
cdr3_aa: CASSLSGGRAYNEQFF

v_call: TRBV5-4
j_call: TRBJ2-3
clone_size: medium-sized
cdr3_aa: CASSLRTGGADTQYF

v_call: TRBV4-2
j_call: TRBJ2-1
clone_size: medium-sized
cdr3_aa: CASSQVGTRAYNEQFF

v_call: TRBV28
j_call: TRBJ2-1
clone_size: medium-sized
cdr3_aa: CASSSPGLAGSNYNEQFF

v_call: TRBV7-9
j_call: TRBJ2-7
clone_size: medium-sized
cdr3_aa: CASSLGLAGVPEQYF

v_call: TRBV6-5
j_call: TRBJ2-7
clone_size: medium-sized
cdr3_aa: CASSQTTSYEQYF

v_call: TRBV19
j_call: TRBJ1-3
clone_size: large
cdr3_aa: CASSITSGNTIYF

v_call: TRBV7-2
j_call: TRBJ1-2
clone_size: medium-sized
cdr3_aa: CASSPGGAGKNYGYTF

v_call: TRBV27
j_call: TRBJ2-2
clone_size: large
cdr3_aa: CASSSLAGPTGELFF

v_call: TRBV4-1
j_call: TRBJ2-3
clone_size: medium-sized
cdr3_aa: CASSQGSRRGTDTQYF

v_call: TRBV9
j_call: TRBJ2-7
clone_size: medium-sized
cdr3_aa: CASSANTATGIYEQYF

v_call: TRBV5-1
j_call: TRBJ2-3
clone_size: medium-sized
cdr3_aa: CASSPGPGQNTDTQYF